This TCR beta chain was documented in a study of shared clonotypes between healthy human individuals. Samples underwent the assay at deep level. TCRdb's table, derived via immunoSEQ multiplex PCR, lists solely in-frame clones and lacks some. This sample has 2 million to 3 million clones, with under 95% found just once. The CDR3 runs 15 residues. Trimming left V 2 bases short and J 5 bases short, with 13 bases between. Germline CDR1 and CDR2: PRHDT and FYEKMQ (reference sequence). The source of this sequence is a man aged 18-30 years in good health. Some clones in this sample may be carry-over from other donors' samples. Sequenced input: naive CD4+ T cells from PBMCs. Specified subset: CD45RA+ positively selected. The chain carries TRBV13 and TRBJ1-5, with D unclear. CDR3 protein: CASSLLPRKDQPQHF. The CDR3 coding sequence is TGTGCCAGCAGCTTACTACCCCGGAAGGATCAGCCCCAGCATTTT. The whole variable domain, remainder taken from reference TRBV13 and TRBJ1-5, is AAGVIQSPRHLIKEKRETATLKCYPIPRHDTVYWYQQGPGQDPQFLISFYEKMQSDKGSIPDRFSAQQFSDYHSELNMSSLELGDSALYFCASSLLPRKDQPQHFGDGTRLSIL.